The 18 T cell receptor beta chains reported below all come from one sample, sequenced in a study of cytomegalovirus exposure and HLA in healthy donors. This PCR relied on a set of 60 Vbeta primers and 13 Jbeta primers. Generated by immunoSEQ multiplex PCR, the TCRdb table keeps only in-frame clones and is missing some. The table has 250,000 or so clones, nearly 95% seen once. Sequenced input: PBMCs. The receptors stem from a girl aged 2-15 years in good health and CMV-seronegative.

The rearrangement joins TRBV2 to TRBJ1-3, with a possible D match to TRBD1 (5 bases). This CDR3 contains 16 residues. CDR1 is SNHLY and CDR2 is FYNNEI in the germline V gene. V lost 6 bases and J lost 1, with 16 bases in between. The CDR3 sequence: CASSEEGTGSGNTIYF. CDR3 nucleotides: TGTGCCAGCAGCGAGGAGGGGACGGGATCTGGAAACACCATATATTTT.

The chain recombines TRBV30 with TRBJ2-7; 7 bases are shared with TRBD2. The CDR3 extends over 13 amino acids. Germline V lookup: CDR1 GTSNPN, CDR2 SVGIG (reference sequence). V dropped 5 bases and J dropped 5; count of bases not matched to a gene: 9. CDR3 nucleotide sequence: TGTGCCTGGGAGGGGCGGGGGTTCCACGAGCAGTACTTC. This translates into CAWEGRGFHEQYF.

On this clone itself: One junction end disagrees with the germline gene, perhaps due to a read error. Additional DNA sequences in this sample encode the identical CDR3. The chain joins TRBV2 to TRBJ2-6; 7 nucleotides line up with TRBD1. CDR3 size: 15 residues. From germline, CDR1 is SNHLY and CDR2 FYNNEI. CDR3 in amino acids: CASKAQGIGANVLTF. The CDR3 nucleotides are TGTGCCAGCAAGGCACAGGGGATCGGGGCCAACGTCCTGACTTTT.

The chain is built from TRBV27 and TRBJ2-1; D gene unclear. The V gene lost 8 bases and the J gene lost 8 bases, with 16 bases spanning the gap. There are 13 residues in the CDR3. CDR1 is MNHEY, CDR2 SMNVEV, per germline (reference sequence). The CDR3 is CASGRVRSHEQFF. The DNA for the CDR3 is TGTGCCAGCGGGCGTGTCAGATCCCATGAGCAGTTCTTC.

This clone was recorded once. V usage is TRBV27 and J usage is TRBJ2-5; D perhaps matches TRBD2 (7 bases). There are 15 residues in the CDR3. The V and J ends lost 2 bases and 2 bases respectively, with 12 bases between them. Germline-derived CDR1 and CDR2 are MNHEY and SMNVEV (reference sequence). This CDR3 reads CASSLAGALQETQYF. As DNA, the CDR3 is TGTGCCAGCAGTTTAGCGGGGGCCCTACAAGAGACCCAGTACTTC.

This clone was counted a single time. This chain uses TRBV5-8 with TRBJ2-3, with D possibly TRBD2 on 5 matching bases. With 0 bases removed from V and 0 bases from J, the gap between germline ends came to 17 bases. From germline, CDR1 is SGHTS and CDR2 YDEGEE. The CDR3 is made up of 18 amino acids. The DNA of the CDR3 is TGTGCCAGCAGCTTGGCGGCTAGCCTAACACCTAGCACAGATACGCAGTATTTT. Its protein is CASSLAASLTPSTDTQYF. Full variable domain (outside the CDR3, taken from reference TRBV5-8 and TRBJ2-3): EAGVTQSPTHLIKTRGQQATLRCSPISGHTSVYWYQQALGLGLQFLLWYDEGEERNRGNFPPRFSGRQFPNYSSELNVNALELEDSALYLCASSLAASLTPSTDTQYFGPGTRLTVL.

V usage is TRBV7-7 and J usage is TRBJ1-6; 8 nucleotides align to TRBD1. V shed 5 bases and J 7 bases; nucleotides not matched to a gene: 10. The CDR3 is 16 amino acids. CDR1 and CDR2 (germline): SSHAT, FNYEAQ (reference sequence). DNA for the CDR3: TGTGCCAGCAGCAACGACAGGGGAAGGAGGAATTCACCCCTCCACTTT. Protein: CASSNDRGRRNSPLHF.

The count of this clone is one. This same CDR3 is encoded by further DNA sequences in the sample. The chain employs TRBV27 and TRBJ2-5; D uncertain. V was shortened by 1 base and J by 2 bases, with 5 bases between the two germline ends. Per the germline V gene, CDR1 is MNHEY and CDR2 is SMNVEV (reference sequence). The length of the CDR3 is 13 residues. CDR3 in amino acids: CASSLFPQETQYF. The DNA of the CDR3 is TGTGCCAGCAGTTTATTCCCGCAAGAGACCCAGTACTTC.

This clone was seen just once. The chain recombines TRBV5-6 with TRBJ2-7; D is uncertain. CDR1 is SGHDT and CDR2 is YYEEEE in the germline V gene. Between the trimmed V and J ends, which lost 4 bases and 3 bases, there was a span of 8 bases. The CDR3 length is 12 residues. The DNA of the CDR3 is TGTGCCAGCAGCCAGAACCTCTACGAGCAGTACTTC. It yields the protein CASSQNLYEQYF.

V gene TRBV28 combines with J gene TRBJ1-2; 9 nucleotides align to TRBD1. The trim removed 4 bases at V and 6 bases at J, leaving 3 bases unmatched. Germline values: CDR1 MDHEN, CDR2 SYDVKM. The CDR3 runs 13 residues. CDR3 residues: CASSWTGVDGYTF. CDR3 DNA sequence: TGTGCCAGCAGTTGGACAGGGGTGGATGGCTACACCTTC.

V and J are TRBV7-9 and TRBJ2-7; D is possibly TRBD1 (6 bases). CDR1 and CDR2 from the germline V gene are SEHNR and FQNEAQ (reference sequence). V was shortened by 10 bases and J by 1 base, with 14 bases between the two germline ends. This CDR3 contains 13 residues. DNA for the CDR3: TGTGCCACCCACGGGACACTGTCCTACGAGCAGTACTTC. Translation: CATHGTLSYEQYF.

CDR3 region: CASSYKGGTNSPLHF. Here the CDR3 DNA reads TGTGCCAGCAGTTACAAGGGAGGCACTAATTCACCCCTCCACTTT. This chain connects TRBV6-6 to TRBJ1-6; D uncertain. CDR3 length equals 15 residues. The V gene's germline CDR1 is MNHNY and CDR2 SVGAGI (reference sequence). V dropped 2 bases and J dropped 6 bases, with 11 bases sitting between them.

The chain uses TRBV19 and TRBJ1-2, with 7 bases lining up with TRBD1. The CDR3 is made up of 15 amino acids. Germline loops: CDR1 LNHDA, CDR2 SQIVND (reference sequence). The junction had 9 bases not matched to a gene; V was cut back by 5 bases and J by 3 bases. The CDR3 region has the DNA TGTGCCAGTAGTGCCCACACAGGGGCCTACTATGGCTACACCTTC. Its translation: CASSAHTGAYYGYTF.

This clone occurred a few times. The chain carries TRBV6-6 and TRBJ1-4; TRBD1 is a possible D gene (6 bases). V gave up 7 bases and J gave up 4 bases, with 10 bases separating them. This CDR3 is built from 13 residues. Germline CDR1 is MNHNY and CDR2 is SVGAGI (reference sequence). In DNA form, the CDR3 reads TGTGCCAGCAAGTCAGGGGATAATGAAAAACTGTTTTTT. This gives the protein CASKSGDNEKLFF.

The chain joins TRBV30 to TRBJ2-5; D gene uncertain. Germline lookup yields CDR1 GTSNPN and CDR2 SVGIG (reference sequence). The length of the CDR3 is 11 residues. Trimming shortened V by 4 bases and J by 1 base, and 4 bases separated the two germline ends. CDR3 residues: CAWTVQETQYF. CDR3 nucleotide sequence: TGTGCCTGGACAGTCCAAGAGACCCAGTACTTC.

This clone turned up a few times. The chain has TRBV28 and TRBJ1-1; 12 bases map to TRBD1. Germline CDR1 and CDR2: MDHEN and SYDVKM. Trimming cost V 6 bases and J 11 bases; bases outside gene matches: 13. The CDR3 consists of 15 residues. The CDR3 DNA reads TGTGCCAGCAGCCTCCGGGACAGGGGGCGGGGTGGGGCTTTCTTT. Its protein product is CASSLRDRGRGGAFF.

V usage is TRBV19 and J usage is TRBJ2-1; 9 bases fit TRBD2. Trimming cost V 10 bases and J 2 bases; bases outside gene matches: 6. CDR1 is LNHDA and CDR2 is SQIVND in the germline V gene (reference sequence). The CDR3 has 14 amino acids. Here the CDR3 DNA reads TGTGCCACCCGAAGCGGGGGGCCCTACAATGAGCAGTTCTTC. Translated: CATRSGGPYNEQFF.

In DNA, the CDR3 is TGTGCCAGCAGCTTGGTCGGGAACACTGAAGCTTTCTTT. Translation: CASSLVGNTEAFF. The rearrangement joins TRBV11-2 to TRBJ1-1; D gene ambiguous. From germline, CDR1 is SGHAT and CDR2 FQNNGV. Trimming removed 3 bases at V and 1 base at J, with 6 bases between. The CDR3 is made up of 13 amino acids. Based on the CDR3 plus reference TRBV11-2 and TRBJ1-1, the full variable domain is EAGVAQSPRYKIIEKRQSVAFWCNPISGHATLYWYQQILGQGPKLLIQFQNNGVVDDSQLPKDRFSAERLKGVDSTLKIQPAKLEDSAVYLCASSLVGNTEAFFGQGTRLTVV.